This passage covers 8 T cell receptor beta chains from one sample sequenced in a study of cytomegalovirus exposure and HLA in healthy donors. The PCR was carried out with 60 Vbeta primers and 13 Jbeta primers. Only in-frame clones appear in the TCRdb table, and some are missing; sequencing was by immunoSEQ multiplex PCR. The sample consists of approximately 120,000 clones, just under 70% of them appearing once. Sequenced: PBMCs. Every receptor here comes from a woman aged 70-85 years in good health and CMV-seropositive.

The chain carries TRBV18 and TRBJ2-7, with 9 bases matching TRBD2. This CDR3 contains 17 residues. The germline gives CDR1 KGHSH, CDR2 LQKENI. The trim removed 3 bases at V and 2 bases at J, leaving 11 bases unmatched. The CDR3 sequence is CASSPFLSGGATYEQYF. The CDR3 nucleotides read TGTGCCAGCTCACCCTTCCTTAGCGGGGGCGCCACCTACGAGCAGTACTTC.

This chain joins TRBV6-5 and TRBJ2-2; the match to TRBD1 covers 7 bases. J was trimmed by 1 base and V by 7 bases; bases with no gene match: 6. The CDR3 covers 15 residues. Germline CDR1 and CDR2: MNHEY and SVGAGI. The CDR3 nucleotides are TGTGCCAGCACCCCCCGGGACAGGAACACCGGGGAGCTGTTTTTT. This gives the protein CASTPRDRNTGELFF.

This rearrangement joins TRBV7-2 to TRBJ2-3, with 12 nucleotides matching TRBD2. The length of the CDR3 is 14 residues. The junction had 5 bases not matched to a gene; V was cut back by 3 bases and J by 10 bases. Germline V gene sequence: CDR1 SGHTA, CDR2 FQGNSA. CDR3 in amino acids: CASSFTSGGQAQYF. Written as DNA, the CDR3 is TGTGCCAGCAGCTTTACTAGCGGGGGGCAGGCGCAGTATTTT. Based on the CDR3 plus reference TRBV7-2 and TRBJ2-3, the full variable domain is GAGVSQSPSNKVTEKGKDVELRCDPISGHTALYWYRQSLGQGLEFLIYFQGNSAPDKSGLPSDRFSAERTGGSVSTLTIQRTQQEDSAVYLCASSFTSGGQAQYFGPGTRLTVL.

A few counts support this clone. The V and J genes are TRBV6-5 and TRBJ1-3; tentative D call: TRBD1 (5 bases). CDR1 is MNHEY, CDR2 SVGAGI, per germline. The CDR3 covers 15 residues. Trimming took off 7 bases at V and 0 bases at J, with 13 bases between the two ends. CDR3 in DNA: TGTGCCAGCACTCGCCGACAGAACTCTGGAAACACCATATATTTT. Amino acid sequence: CASTRRQNSGNTIYF.

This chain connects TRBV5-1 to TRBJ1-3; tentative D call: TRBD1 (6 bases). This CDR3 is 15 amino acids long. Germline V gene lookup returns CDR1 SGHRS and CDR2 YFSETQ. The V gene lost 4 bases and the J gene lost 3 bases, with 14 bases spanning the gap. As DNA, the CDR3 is TGCGCCAGCAGCACCGGACAGATTAATGGAAACACCATATATTTT. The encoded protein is CASSTGQINGNTIYF.

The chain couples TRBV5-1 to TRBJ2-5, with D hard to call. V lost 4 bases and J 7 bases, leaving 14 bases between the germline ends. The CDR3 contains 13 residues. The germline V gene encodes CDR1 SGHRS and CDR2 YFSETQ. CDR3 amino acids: CASSPDPSGTQYF. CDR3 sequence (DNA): TGCGCCAGCAGCCCAGACCCGTCGGGGACCCAGTACTTC. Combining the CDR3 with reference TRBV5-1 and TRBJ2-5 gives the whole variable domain KAGVTQTPRYLIKTRGQQVTLSCSPISGHRSVSWYQQTPGQGLQFLFEYFSETQRNKGNFPGRFSGRQFSNSRSEMNVSTLELGDSALYLCASSPDPSGTQYFGPGTRLLVL.

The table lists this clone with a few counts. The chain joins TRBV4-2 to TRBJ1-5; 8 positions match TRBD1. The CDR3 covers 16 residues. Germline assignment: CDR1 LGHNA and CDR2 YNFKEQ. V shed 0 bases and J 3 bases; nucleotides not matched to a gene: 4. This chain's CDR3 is CASSQDAQGVNQPQHF. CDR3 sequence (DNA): TGTGCCAGCAGCCAAGATGCACAGGGGGTCAATCAGCCCCAGCATTTT.

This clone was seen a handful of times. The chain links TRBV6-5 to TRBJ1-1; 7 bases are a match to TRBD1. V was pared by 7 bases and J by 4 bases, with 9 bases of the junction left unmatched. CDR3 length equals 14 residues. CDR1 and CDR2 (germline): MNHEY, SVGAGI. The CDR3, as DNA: TGTGCCAGCACCCAACAGGGGATAGGCACTGAAGCTTTCTTT. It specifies CASTQQGIGTEAFF.